The present entry profiles one T cell receptor (beta chain) with its context. Profiled with immunoSEQ multiplex PCR; TCRdb holds only in-frame clones, not every one. The sample holds more than 100,000 clones, around 86% seen once. Per the germline V gene, CDR1 is GTSNPN and CDR2 is SVGIG (reference sequence). This CDR3 contains 15 residues. The V and J ends lost 1 base and 7 bases respectively, with 14 bases between them. The data were obtained in a study of T cell responses to AZD1222 COVID-19 vaccine. Source: peripheral blood, taken on day 0 of AZD1222 vaccination. The sequence derives from an adult in good health. This chain links TRBV30 with TRBJ1-6; D is ambiguous. The CDR3 DNA reads TGTGCCTGGAGTGCCGGGCCCACTCAGAATTCACCCCTCCACTTT. It encodes CAWSAGPTQNSPLHF. The entire variable domain, with the rest obtained from reference TRBV30 and TRBJ1-6, is as follows: SQTIHQWPATLVQPVGSPLSLECTVEGTSNPNLYWYRQAAGRGLQLLFYSVGIGQISSEVPQNLSASRPQDRQFILSSKKLLLSDSGFYLCAWSAGPTQNSPLHFGNGTRLTVT.